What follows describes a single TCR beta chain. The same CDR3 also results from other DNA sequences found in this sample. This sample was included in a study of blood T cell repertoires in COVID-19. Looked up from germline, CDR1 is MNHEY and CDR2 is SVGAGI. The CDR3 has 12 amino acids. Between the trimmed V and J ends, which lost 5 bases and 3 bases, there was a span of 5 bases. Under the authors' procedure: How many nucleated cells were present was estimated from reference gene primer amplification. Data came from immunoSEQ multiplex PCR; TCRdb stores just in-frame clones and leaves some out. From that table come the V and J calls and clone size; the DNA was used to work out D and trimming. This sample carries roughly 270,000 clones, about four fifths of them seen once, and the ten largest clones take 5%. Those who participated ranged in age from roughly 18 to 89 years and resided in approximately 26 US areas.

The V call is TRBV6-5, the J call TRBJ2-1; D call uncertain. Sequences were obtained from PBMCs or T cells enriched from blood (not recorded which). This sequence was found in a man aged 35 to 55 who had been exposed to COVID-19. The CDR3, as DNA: TGTGCCAGCAGTCAAAACTACAATGAGCAGTTCTTC. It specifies CASSQNYNEQFF.